Reported below is one T cell receptor beta chain. Its antigen remains unidentified. This sample is part of a study of PD-1 blockade in classical Hodgkin lymphoma. Whole-study findings and limits: It was CD4+ TCR diversity, not CD8+, that rose significantly by C4D1. Factors driving the repertoire differences, possibly disease activity or prior therapy, remain undefined. Whoever responded completely had baseline diversity much like that seen in newly diagnosed patients.

All patients relapsed after autologous stem cell transplantation, and brentuximab vedotin exposure varied. CDR1 is MGHDK and CDR2 is SYGVNS in the germline V gene. The CDR3 extends over 14 amino acids. The germline V and J ends were trimmed by 3 bases and 0 bases, with 6 bases remaining between them. TCRdb's copy holds only in-frame clones and misses some; the assay was immunoSEQ multiplex PCR. Here the sample spans fewer than 8,500 clones, about 83% being singletons. This rearrangement joins TRBV25-1 to TRBJ1-3; the D is unclear. The source is a human donor with classical Hodgkin lymphoma. Here the sequenced sample was peripheral blood mononuclear cells (PBMCs), taken at baseline. The CDR3 coding sequence is TGTGCCAGCAGTGATCCAGACTCTGGAAACACCATATATTTT. It encodes CASSDPDSGNTIYF.